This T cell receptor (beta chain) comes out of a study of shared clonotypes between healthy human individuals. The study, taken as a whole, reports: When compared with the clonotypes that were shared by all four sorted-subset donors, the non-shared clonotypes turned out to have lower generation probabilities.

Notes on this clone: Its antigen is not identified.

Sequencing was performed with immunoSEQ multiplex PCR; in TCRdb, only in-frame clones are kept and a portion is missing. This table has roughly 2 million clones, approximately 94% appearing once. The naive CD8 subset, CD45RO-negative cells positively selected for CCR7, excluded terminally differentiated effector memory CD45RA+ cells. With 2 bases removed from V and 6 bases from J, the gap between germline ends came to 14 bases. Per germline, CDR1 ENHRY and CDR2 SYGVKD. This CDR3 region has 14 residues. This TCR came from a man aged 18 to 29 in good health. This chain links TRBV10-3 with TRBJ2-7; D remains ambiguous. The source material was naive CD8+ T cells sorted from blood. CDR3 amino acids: CAISEEMPVREQYF. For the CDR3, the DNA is TGTGCCATCAGTGAGGAAATGCCTGTTCGCGAGCAGTACTTC.